A selection of T cell receptor beta chains follows, all from one sample in a study of CD8 T cells in ankylosing spondylitis. TCRdb reanalysed the 5' RACE reads using MiXCR and keeps one entry per CDR3 protein. Here the sample spans approximately 550,000 distinct CDR3 sequences, 9.5% to 15% being singletons. The sequenced sample was blood, either unsorted or a sorted T cell fraction (not recorded which). Source of these receptors: a male donor with ankylosing spondylitis. Both conserved end residues are part of each CDR3. A D gene is named only where the DNA matches it firmly. Expanded clones get a size class; other rows say once, few or many, or leave the size out.

j_call,v_call,d_call,clone_size,cdr3_aa,cdr3_nt
TRBJ1-1,TRBV10-3,NA,few,CAINGKNTEAFF,TGTGCCATCAATGGAAAGAACACTGAAGCTTTCTTT
TRBJ1-2,TRBV12-3/TRBV12-4,NA,many,CASSRGGQSYGYTF,TGTGCCAGCAGTCGAGGGGGGCAGTCCTATGGCTACACCTTC
TRBJ2-4,TRBV11-2,NA,NA,CASSWVQVGESPLAKNIQYF,TGTGCCAGCAGCTGGGTACAGGTGGGGGAATCCCCACTAGCCAAAAACATTCAGTACTTC
TRBJ1-1,TRBV28,NA,few,CASSLFRENSEAFF,TGTGCCAGCAGTTTATTCCGGGAGAACAGTGAAGCTTTCTTT
TRBJ1-5,TRBV7-2,NA,many,CASSSLGGGNQPQHF,TGTGCCAGCAGCTCCCTCGGGGGCGGCAATCAGCCCCAGCATTTT
TRBJ2-7,TRBV9,NA,once,CASSLRQWATVDEQYF,TGTGCCAGCAGCCTACGCCAATGGGCCACAGTCGACGAGCAGTACTTC
TRBJ1-5,TRBV7-2,NA,few,CASSASNQPQHF,TGTGCCAGCAGCGCCAGCAATCAGCCCCAGCATTTT
TRBJ1-1,TRBV18,NA,few,CASSSDKVPNTEAFF,TGTGCCAGCTCGTCCGACAAAGTGCCGAACACTGAAGCTTTCTTT
TRBJ2-3,TRBV5-1,TRBD2,few,CASSLGASGNPDTQYF,TGCGCCAGCAGCTTGGGAGCTAGCGGGAATCCAGATACGCAGTATTTT
TRBJ2-1,TRBV5-1,NA,few,CASSLDLGPHNEQFF,TGCGCCAGCAGCTTGGATTTGGGGCCACACAATGAGCAGTTCTTC
TRBJ2-3,TRBV12-3/TRBV12-4,TRBD2,few,CASSLARGGRAADTQYF,TGTGCCAGCAGTTTAGCGCGGGGCGGGAGGGCCGCAGATACGCAGTATTTT
TRBJ1-2,TRBV12-3/TRBV12-4,NA,many,CAFSLTVEDAARGVGYTF,TGTGCCTTCAGTTTAACGGTAGAGGACGCCGCTCGGGGAGTTGGCTACACCTTC
TRBJ2-1,TRBV24-1,TRBD2,many,CATSDPQPMGLAGVNEQFF,TGTGCCACCAGTGACCCCCAGCCAATGGGACTAGCGGGAGTGAATGAGCAGTTCTTC
TRBJ2-7,TRBV24-1,NA,NA,CATSDPKRHHEQYF,TGTGCCACCAGTGATCCAAAAAGACATCACGAGCAGTACTTC
TRBJ2-1,TRBV5-1,NA,NA,CASSLAFEERIYNEQFF,TGCGCCAGCAGCTTGGCCTTTGAAGAGCGGATCTACAATGAGCAGTTCTTC
TRBJ1-1,TRBV7-9,NA,NA,CASSYTANTEAFF,TGTGCCAGCAGCTATACAGCGAACACTGAAGCTTTCTTT
TRBJ2-5,TRBV5-1,TRBD2,few,CASSPGTSGTLQETQYF,TGCGCCAGCAGCCCGGGGACTAGCGGGACCCTCCAAGAGACCCAGTACTTC
TRBJ2-1,TRBV9,NA,many,CASTSGVWTNEQFF,TGTGCCAGCACCTCAGGGGTCTGGACCAATGAGCAGTTCTTC
TRBJ2-1,TRBV12-3/TRBV12-4,NA,few,CASSSRRLGRNIDEQFF,TGTGCCAGCAGCTCCCGACGACTAGGCCGGAACATTGATGAGCAGTTCTTC
TRBJ2-1,TRBV27,TRBD2,many,CASSFPTSGRHNEQFF,TGTGCCAGCAGTTTCCCGACTAGCGGGAGGCACAATGAGCAGTTCTTC
TRBJ2-3,TRBV20-1,TRBD1,NA,CSANYRGRLEDTQYF,TGCAGTGCAAATTACAGGGGGCGCCTTGAAGATACGCAGTATTTT
TRBJ2-4,TRBV29-1,TRBD2,few,CSVDGLAGGKNIQYF,TGCAGCGTTGACGGACTAGCGGGAGGAAAAAACATTCAGTACTTC
TRBJ2-3,TRBV3-1,NA,few,CASSQRGNTQYF,TGTGCCAGCAGCCAAAGGGGAAATACGCAGTATTTT
TRBJ2-7,TRBV2,TRBD2,NA,CASSAGLAGDEQYF,TGTGCCAGCAGCGCCGGACTAGCGGGAGACGAGCAGTACTTC
TRBJ2-3,TRBV7-9,NA,few,CASSLRFGDTQYF,TGTGCCAGCAGCTTACGGTTCGGGGATACGCAGTATTTT
TRBJ2-3,TRBV3-1,NA,few,CASSQDYGTQYF,TGTGCCAGCAGCCAAGACTATGGTACGCAGTATTTT
TRBJ1-3,TRBV19,NA,few,CASIGQMPGNTIYF,TGTGCCAGCATCGGACAGATGCCTGGAAACACCATATATTTT
TRBJ2-1,TRBV12-3/TRBV12-4,TRBD2,many,CASRLAGTVLNEQFF,TGTGCCAGTCGACTAGCGGGAACAGTCCTGAATGAGCAGTTCTTC
TRBJ1-1,TRBV29-1,TRBD1,NA,CSAGTGMATEAFF,TGCAGCGCCGGGACAGGGATGGCAACTGAAGCTTTCTTT
TRBJ2-1,TRBV11-2,NA,many,CASSLAGGPEQFF,TGTGCCAGCAGCTTAGCCGGAGGGCCTGAGCAGTTCTTC
TRBJ2-5,TRBV20-1,NA,NA,CSARDQGRQRPYQETQYF,TGCAGTGCTAGAGATCAAGGGCGACAGCGGCCTTACCAAGAGACCCAGTACTTC
TRBJ2-4,TRBV7-2,TRBD1,many,CASSYPRDSINIQYF,TGTGCCAGCAGCTACCCTAGGGACAGTATTAACATTCAGTACTTC
TRBJ2-2,TRBV9,TRBD1,few,CASSPHRGADLTGELFF,TGTGCCAGCAGCCCCCACAGGGGAGCTGATCTCACCGGGGAGCTGTTTTTT
TRBJ1-5,TRBV5-1,NA,many,CASSLRRSNQPQHF,TGCGCCAGCAGTCTGCGCCGTAGCAATCAGCCCCAGCATTTT
TRBJ1-1,TRBV3-1,NA,NA,CASSQDTGEAFF,TGTGCCAGCAGCCAAGATACAGGGGAAGCTTTCTTT
TRBJ2-7,TRBV5-1,TRBD2,many,CASSLGTSGRYEQYF,TGCGCCAGCAGCTTGGGGACTAGCGGGAGGTACGAGCAGTACTTC
TRBJ2-3,TRBV5-1,NA,many,CASSLAGIDTQYF,TGCGCCAGCAGCTTGGCGGGAATAGATACGCAGTATTTT
TRBJ2-7,TRBV12-3/TRBV12-4,NA,many,CASRPTLSSYEQYF,TGTGCCAGCAGGCCTACCCTTAGCTCCTACGAGCAGTACTTC
TRBJ2-3,TRBV6-2/TRBV6-3,NA,few,CASIEKDTQYF,TGTGCCAGCATTGAGAAAGATACGCAGTATTTT
TRBJ2-1,TRBV4-1,TRBD2,few,CASSQADTGGYNEQFF,TGCGCCAGCAGCCAGGCCGATACGGGGGGATACAATGAGCAGTTCTTC
TRBJ2-1,TRBV7-9,NA,few,CASSLNQDNEQFF,TGTGCCAGCAGCTTAAACCAGGACAATGAGCAGTTCTTC
TRBJ2-1,TRBV11-2,NA,NA,CASSSAHQTYNEQFF,TGTGCCAGCAGCTCCGCCCACCAAACCTACAATGAGCAGTTCTTC